The 15 T cell receptor beta chains below come from one sample, sequenced in a study of blood T cell repertoires in COVID-19. Only in-frame clones appear in the TCRdb table, and some are missing; sequencing was by immunoSEQ multiplex PCR. The repertoire holds roughly 40,000 clones, 90% seen once, with 9.5% to 13% in the top ten. Sequenced sample: peripheral blood. The origin of the receptors is a man between 65 and 85 years old with acute or convalescent COVID-19.

This chain connects TRBV14 to TRBJ2-5; perhaps TRBD1 as D (5 bases). The CDR3 runs to 15 residues. V was trimmed by 5 bases and J by 5 bases, leaving 18 bases between them. In germline, CDR1 is SGHDN, CDR2 FVKESK. The CDR3 nucleotides read TGTGCCAGCAGCGCTCTTTTGGACACCTGGGAGACCCAGTACTTC. This encodes CASSALLDTWETQYF.

The chain couples TRBV4-2 to TRBJ2-7; TRBD2 agrees at 13 bases. CDR1 is LGHNA, CDR2 YNFKEQ, per germline. The CDR3 extends over 17 amino acids. V was clipped by 3 bases and J by 4 bases; unmatched bases: 9. CDR3 nucleotides: TGTGCCAGCAGCCATGGGCGGACTAGCGGGAGCGGTTACGAGCAGTACTTC. Translated: CASSHGRTSGSGYEQYF.

CDR3 in amino acids: CASSDNDRGNTEAFF. CDR3 sequence (DNA): TGCGCCAGCAGCGACAATGACAGGGGGAACACTGAAGCTTTCTTT. The rearrangement joins TRBV5-1 to TRBJ1-1, with 8 bases identical to TRBD1. The CDR3 loop spans 15 amino acids. Germline V CDR1 and CDR2: SGHRS, YFSETQ. V shed 4 bases and J 1 base; nucleotides not matched to a gene: 6. The complete variable domain, with remaining parts taken from reference TRBV5-1 and TRBJ1-1, reads KAGVTQTPRYLIKTRGQQVTLSCSPISGHRSVSWYQQTPGQGLQFLFEYFSETQRNKGNFPGRFSGRQFSNSRSEMNVSTLELGDSALYLCASSDNDRGNTEAFFGQGTRLTVV.

The chain is built from TRBV28 and TRBJ1-1; D remains unclear. The V gene's germline CDR1 is MDHEN and CDR2 SYDVKM. The V and J ends lost 4 bases and 4 bases respectively, with 10 bases between them. The CDR3 runs to 13 residues. The CDR3 coding sequence is TGTGCCAGCAGTTCCCGCTGGAGCACTGAAGCTTTCTTT. Amino acids: CASSSRWSTEAFF.

The chain employs TRBV9 and TRBJ2-7; TRBD2 is a possible D gene (6 bases). Germline values: CDR1 SGDLS, CDR2 YYNGEE. V lost 0 bases, J lost 2 bases, and 12 bases lay in between. CDR3 length: 15 residues. The CDR3 sequence: CASSVDPSVTYEQYF. In DNA form, the CDR3 reads TGTGCCAGCAGCGTAGATCCTAGCGTAACCTACGAGCAGTACTTC.

The CDR3 coding sequence is TGTGCCAGCAGCGTAGCCGGACTAGTTCGTACAGATACGCAGTATTTT. Protein: CASSVAGLVRTDTQYF. The V gene is TRBV9, the J gene TRBJ2-3; 7 positions agree with TRBD2. Unmatched junction bases numbered 7, after V lost 0 bases and J lost 3 bases. The CDR3 totals 16 residues. CDR1 and CDR2 from the germline V gene are SGDLS and YYNGEE.

The sample holds one count of this clone. The chain uses TRBV19 and TRBJ2-2; 7 bases fit TRBD2. This CDR3 is 15 amino acids long. V shed 4 bases, J shed 4 bases, and the junction held 6 bases outside the gene matches. Germline V gives CDR1 LNHDA, CDR2 SQIVND (reference sequence). The CDR3 loop reads CASSTRTRGTGELFF. CDR3 bases: TGTGCCAGTAGTACGCGGACTAGGGGCACCGGGGAGCTGTTTTTT.

The chain carries TRBV19 and TRBJ1-5; D might be TRBD1 (6 bases). With 0 bases removed from V and 0 bases from J, the gap between germline ends came to 9 bases. The CDR3 consists of 16 residues. Germline values: CDR1 LNHDA, CDR2 SQIVND (reference sequence). The CDR3 region has the DNA TGTGCCAGTAGTATAGACAGGGGATATAGCAATCAGCCCCAGCATTTT. Translating gives CASSIDRGYSNQPQHF.

This clone is a singleton in its sample. J is TRBJ1-1 and V is TRBV7-2; D perhaps matches TRBD1 (6 bases). Germline assignment: CDR1 SGHTA and CDR2 FQGNSA. The CDR3 has 12 amino acids. V lost 2 bases to trimming and J lost 9 bases, with 10 bases between them. CDR3 in amino acids: CASSLRTEQAFF. The DNA of the CDR3 is TGTGCCAGCAGCTTACGGACAGAGCAAGCTTTCTTT.

This chain joins TRBV15 and TRBJ2-3; TRBD1 matches at 10 bases. CDR3 size: 16 residues. V dropped 3 bases and J dropped 6; count of bases not matched to a gene: 9. CDR1 LNHNV and CDR2 YYDKDF come from the germline V gene (reference sequence). This chain's CDR3 is CATSRAGTGAIDTQYF. CDR3 DNA sequence: TGTGCCACCAGCAGGGCCGGGACAGGGGCTATTGATACGCAGTATTTT. Filled out from reference TRBV15 and TRBJ2-3, the complete variable domain reads DAMVIQNPRYQVTQFGKPVTLSCSQTLNHNVMYWYQQKSSQAPKLLFHYYDKDFNNEADTPDNFQSRRPNTSFCFLDIRSPGLGDTAMYLCATSRAGTGAIDTQYFGPGTRLTVL.

This chain links TRBV12-3 or TRBV12-4 with TRBJ1-2; D gene uncertain. The CDR3 runs to 13 residues. Trimming removed 6 bases at V and 2 bases at J, with 10 bases between. In DNA form, the CDR3 reads TGTGCCAGCAGCCCATCACAGAACTATGGCTACACCTTC. Amino acid sequence: CASSPSQNYGYTF.

The V call is TRBV5-5, the J call TRBJ2-7; 9 nucleotides agree with TRBD2. In germline, CDR1 is SGHKS, CDR2 YYEKEE (reference sequence). V trimming: 1 base; J trimming: 6 bases; junction bases outside the gene matches: 11. This CDR3 contains 16 residues. The CDR3 bases are TGTGCCAGCAGCTTGACGCTAGCGGGACTCCCCCTCGAGCAGTACTTC. Protein product: CASSLTLAGLPLEQYF. The full variable domain, rest sourced from reference TRBV5-5 and TRBJ2-7, is DAGVTQSPTHLIKTRGQQVTLRCSPISGHKSVSWYQQVLGQGPQFIFQYYEKEERGRGNFPDRFSARQFPNYSSELNVNALLLGDSALYLCASSLTLAGLPLEQYFGPGTRLTVT.

The chain employs TRBV3-1 (or the pseudogene TRBV3-2) and TRBJ2-1; 7 bases fit TRBD1. The CDR3 extends over 13 amino acids. The ends lost 0 bases at V and 14 bases at J; junction bases unmatched: 7. Germline lookup yields CDR1 LGHDT and CDR2 YNNKEL (reference sequence). CDR3 in amino acids: CASSQERGLNKFF. The CDR3 DNA sequence: TGTGCCAGCAGCCAAGAGAGGGGGCTAAATAAGTTCTTC.

This chain uses TRBV21-1 with TRBJ2-7; the listed D gene, TRBD2, was not tested against the DNA. TRBV21-1 is noted as a pseudogene. The CDR3 has 12 residues. The CDR3: CASRGDSYEQYF. The CDR3 DNA follows: TGTGCCAGCCGGGGGGATTCCTACGAGCAGTACTTC.

The V gene is TRBV5-1, the J gene TRBJ2-5; 9 bases are shared with TRBD2. CDR1 SGHRS and CDR2 YFSETQ come from the germline V gene. Trimming cost V 5 bases and J 0 bases; bases outside gene matches: 5. The CDR3 extends over 15 amino acids. CDR3 nucleotides: TGCGCCAGCAGAAACGCGGGAGGGGACCAAGAGACCCAGTACTTC. Translated, it gives CASRNAGGDQETQYF.